This TCR beta chain derives from a study of blood T cell repertoires in COVID-19. Authors' data handling: The assay estimated nucleated cells by amplifying reference gene primers. The repertoire was sequenced with immunoSEQ multiplex PCR; TCRdb's copy has only in-frame clones and lacks some. V and J calls and clone size are those listed in that table; D and trimming were worked out from the DNA. The table has 280,000 or so clones, approximately 88% seen once. Germline V gene data show CDR1 as LNHNV and CDR2 as YYDKDF (reference sequence). The V end lost 1 base, the J end lost 2 bases, and 10 bases lay between the germline ends. The CDR3 totals 15 residues.

This sequence was found in a man aged 18 to 30 with active or convalescent COVID-19. The sequenced material came from peripheral blood. This chain uses TRBV15 with TRBJ2-3; no reliable D call. CDR3 DNA sequence: TGTGCCACCAGCAGAGGGCAGACTTACACAGATACGCAGTATTTT. This gives the protein CATSRGQTYTDTQYF.